This T cell receptor beta chain is drawn from a study of T cells after posttransplantation cyclophosphamide. Produced via immunoSEQ multiplex PCR; TCRdb's table is partial and in-frame only. Among fewer than 25,000 clones, approximately 97% were seen once, and the ten largest hold 0.1% to 0.15%. This CDR3 is built from 12 residues. Germline lookup yields CDR1 MDHEN and CDR2 SYDVKM. The V gene lost 7 bases and the J gene lost 10 bases, with 16 bases spanning the gap. The naive gate required viable CD3+CD4+ or CD3+CD8+ cells with CCR7+CD45RA+CD45RO-CD95-CD27+CD28+ phenotype. This receptor was obtained from a man aged 50-59 years in good health, CMV-negative, and a related stem cell transplant donor. The sample consisted of naive CD4+ T cells sorted from PBMCs. V usage is TRBV28 and J usage is TRBJ1-1; possibly TRBD1 for D (5 bases). Here the CDR3 DNA reads TGTGCCAGCACCCTAGCGGGGGGGGGAGCTTTCTTT. It yields the protein CASTLAGGGAFF.